This T cell receptor (beta chain) was found in a study of identical twins. Many counts were recorded for this clonotype. The target antigen is unknown. Germline CDR1 and CDR2: SQVTM and ANQGSEA. This CDR3 has 14 amino acids. V shed 6 bases and J shed 5 bases, with 20 bases lying between them. One entry per CDR3 protein results from TCRdb running MiXCR on the 5' RACE reads. The sample carries some 240,000 distinct CDR3 sequences, under 12% recorded once. Regarding the study as a whole: For cord blood, abundant beta clonotypes had fewer insertions, unlike memory repertoires, which showed none. Where out-of-frame alpha sequences were twin-shared, they showed excess low generation probability.

Input material: memory T cells sorted from blood. The clonotype comes from a man between 45 and 60 years old in good health. V usage is TRBV29-1 and J usage is TRBJ2-7, with D tentatively TRBD2 (5 bases). The CDR3 is CSVALGWETDEQYF. The CDR3 DNA is TGCAGCGTGGCCCTGGGTTGGGAGACGGACGAGCAGTACTTC.